The 8 T cell receptor beta chains presented below share a single source sample, sequenced in a study of blood T cells in healthy people across ages. Combining a sample-barcoded 5' primer with a J-beta primer mix, a second PCR ran for roughly 7 to 12 cycles. TCRdb independently ran MiXCR on the 5' RACE reads; one entry per CDR3 protein. The table includes 800,000 or so distinct CDR3 sequences, 55% to 65% detected once. Sequences were obtained from blood. These receptor sequences come from a man aged 25 to 40 in good health.

Only one count was recorded for this clonotype. This sequence joins TRBV3-1 and TRBJ2-7; 7 nucleotides align to TRBD1. This CDR3 spans 15 amino acids. Germline V gives CDR1 LGHDT, CDR2 YNNKEL (reference sequence). J was trimmed by 2 bases and V by 1 base; bases with no gene match: 5. In DNA form, the CDR3 reads TGTGCCAGCAGCCAAGCCCCGGGACAGCCCTACGAGCAGTACTTC. Protein sequence: CASSQAPGQPYEQYF.

This chain connects TRBV28 to TRBJ2-7, with D unresolved. Germline V gene data show CDR1 as MDHEN and CDR2 as SYDVKM. V gave up 1 base and J gave up 4 bases, with 14 bases separating them. CDR3 size: 15 residues. The CDR3 DNA is TGTGCCAGCAGTTTATCGGCAGGCTGGTCATACGAGCAGTACTTC. Translating it yields CASSLSAGWSYEQYF.

In its sample, this clonotype was seen once. CDR3 nucleotide sequence: TGCGCCAGCGCGGTCAGGGGTGAGGCGTCGACCTATGGCTACACCTTC. This encodes CASAVRGEASTYGYTF. V is TRBV5-1 and J is TRBJ1-2, with a tentative D call TRBD1 (6 bases). Looked up from germline, CDR1 is SGHRS and CDR2 is YFSETQ. The CDR3 has 16 amino acids. V lost 7 bases and J lost 4, with 23 bases in between.

This chain connects TRBV10-3 to TRBJ2-4; 7 bases agree with TRBD1. The J call is uncertain, as TRBJ2-7 better fits the DNA end. CDR3 length: 15 amino acids. CDR1 and CDR2 from the germline V gene are ENHRY and SYGVKD. The CDR3 protein is CAISDSDRSFDEQYF. CDR3 nucleotides: TGTGCCATCAGTGATTCGGACAGGTCCTTCGACGAGCAGTACTTC.

The V call is TRBV6-6, the J call TRBJ2-5; no clear D. The J call may be in error: the DNA end matches TRBJ2-7 better. From germline, CDR1 is MNHNY and CDR2 SVGAGI (reference sequence). This CDR3 is 15 amino acids long. The CDR3 sequence is CASSYSWGFEYEQYF. Here the CDR3 DNA reads TGTGCCAGCAGTTACTCATGGGGATTTGAGTACGAGCAGTACTTC.

The chain is built from TRBV28 and TRBJ1-2; TRBD1 matches at 9 bases. Per the germline V gene, CDR1 is MDHEN and CDR2 is SYDVKM. The CDR3 consists of 16 residues. J was trimmed by 8 bases and V by 3 bases; bases with no gene match: 13. CDR3 residues: CASSLQWDREMKGYTF. CDR3 in DNA: TGTGCCAGCAGTTTGCAGTGGGACAGGGAGATGAAAGGCTACACCTTC.

The rearrangement uses TRBV20-1 and TRBJ2-5; D possibly matches TRBD1 or TRBD2 (5 bases each). The CDR3 runs 16 residues. From germline, CDR1 is DFQATT and CDR2 SNEGSKA (reference sequence). The V end lost 1 base, the J end lost 2 bases, and 17 bases lay between the germline ends. As DNA, the CDR3 is TGCAGTGCTAGAGGTAGCTCGGGGACGGGGCAAGAGACCCAGTACTTC. Translated, it gives CSARGSSGTGQETQYF.

This clonotype was detected only a few times. The genes are TRBV29-1 and TRBJ2-3; 9 nucleotides line up with TRBD1. The CDR3 covers 14 residues. J was trimmed by 5 bases and V by 2 bases; bases with no gene match: 5. Looked up from germline, CDR1 is SQVTM and CDR2 is ANQGSEA. The CDR3 DNA sequence: TGCAGCGTTGAACGCCGGGACAGGGAAGATACGCAGTATTTT. This sequence encodes CSVERRDREDTQYF.